These T cell receptor beta chains were read from a single sample in a study of T-cell reconstitution after alpha-beta-depleted transplantation in children. TCRdb called the PCR reads again in MiXCR, with one record for every CDR3 protein. The profile shows 17,000 or so distinct CDR3 sequences, 9.5% to 15% of them singletons. This specimen was PBMCs, mostly from graft donor cells, taken 180 days after TCRalphabeta/CD19-depleted stem cell transplant. These receptor sequences come from a boy under two years old who had a stem cell transplant for Wiskott-Aldrich syndrome, so the T cells may come from the graft donor. The conserved cysteine and the conserved F or W are not part of the CDR3 here.

V	J	CDR3
TRBV20-1	TRBJ2-3	SAPRLAGGPDTQY
TRBV20-1	TRBJ2-7	SAWSLGRGVYEQY
TRBV5-1	TRBJ1-1	ASSPGTGEAF
TRBV10-2	TRBJ2-7	ASKWVAGDDEQY
TRBV28	TRBJ2-7	ARGPQPGYYEQY
TRBV4-1	TRBJ2-1	ASRREDGRTAPSYNEQF
TRBV5-1	TRBJ2-5	ASSLVAPIQETQY
TRBV14	TRBJ2-2	ASSQVLGGELF
TRBV28	TRBJ1-3	ASSLSSSLGGNTIY
TRBV5-8	TRBJ1-1	ASSPTGFFQTEAF
TRBV6-1	TRBJ2-7	ASSSRGFPYEQY
TRBV5-1	TRBJ2-2	ASSLAPTSGRVGTGELF
TRBV12-3/TRBV12-4	TRBJ1-1	ASSPFSRRNTEAF
TRBV6-5	TRBJ2-2	ASSYWGRNTGELF
TRBV5-1	TRBJ1-1	ASSLLLGTEAF
TRBV12-3/TRBV12-4	TRBJ1-1	ASSFRFGGANTEAF
TRBV4-2	TRBJ1-1	AMGPSQSVWGEAF
TRBV27	TRBJ2-1	ASSSSRGSGSHNEQF
TRBV5-4	TRBJ2-5	ASSPGSGLGLQETQY
TRBV6-1	TRBJ1-2	ASSAGGGAGYGYT
TRBV7-7	TRBJ2-7	ASSSSPSYEQY
TRBV3-1	TRBJ2-6	ASSQALGPGANGLT